This TCR beta chain derives from a study of blood T cell repertoires in COVID-19. Study as a whole: There were acute and convalescent COVID-19 samples, and they came from the United States, Italy and Spain.

Authors' analysis steps: Amplification from reference gene primers served as the basis for estimated nucleated cell counts. TCRdb's table, derived via immunoSEQ multiplex PCR, lists solely in-frame clones and lacks some. D and trimming were read from the DNA, whereas the V and J calls and clone size are those reported in that table. The sample has 180,000 or so clones; 87% are singletons. The length of the CDR3 is 13 residues. Germline V gives CDR1 MNHEY, CDR2 SVGAGI. Trimming removed 0 bases at V and 5 bases at J, with 7 bases between. This TCR was recovered from a middle-aged man with active or convalescent COVID-19. The chain employs TRBV6-5 and TRBJ1-2; no firm D call. Input material: peripheral blood. The CDR3 DNA reads TGTGCCAGCAGTTACTCTACAGTATATGGCTACACCTTC. This gives the protein CASSYSTVYGYTF.